This section outlines one T cell receptor beta chain sequence together with its context. This sample is part of a study of blood T cell repertoires in COVID-19. Across the whole study: The study drew acute and convalescent COVID-19 samples from the United States, Italy and Spain. In each case, the material was cDNA or gDNA derived from T cells, B-cell-depleted T cells, or PBMCs.

The CDR3 contains 12 residues. Germline CDR1 reads KGHSH; CDR2 reads LQKENI. The germline V and J ends were trimmed by 8 bases and 9 bases, with 14 bases remaining between them. In the study's own analysis: Nucleated cell number was recorded as an estimate derived from reference gene primer amplification. Sequencing used immunoSEQ multiplex PCR; TCRdb keeps in-frame clones, though not all of them. That table gives V, J and clone size, and the DNA gave D and trimming. This table holds 270,000 or so clones, 85% to 90% found once. The sequence was collected from a woman under 40 with COVID-19, enrolled during active disease. Input material: peripheral blood. This chain connects TRBV18 to TRBJ2-1; the D gene is possibly TRBD2 (6 bases). CDR3 amino acids: CASAEGEAEQFF. In DNA, the CDR3 is TGTGCCAGCGCGGAGGGTGAGGCTGAGCAGTTCTTC.